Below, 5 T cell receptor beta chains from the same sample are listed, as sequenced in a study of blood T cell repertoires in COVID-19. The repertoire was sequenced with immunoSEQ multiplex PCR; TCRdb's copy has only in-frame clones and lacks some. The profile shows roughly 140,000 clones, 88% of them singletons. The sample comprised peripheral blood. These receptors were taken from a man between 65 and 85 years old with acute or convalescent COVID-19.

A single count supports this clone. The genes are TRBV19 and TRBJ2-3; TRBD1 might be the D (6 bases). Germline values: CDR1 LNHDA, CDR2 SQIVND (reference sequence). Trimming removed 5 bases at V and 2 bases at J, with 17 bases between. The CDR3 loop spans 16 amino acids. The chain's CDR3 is CASSVRDIGVTDTQYF. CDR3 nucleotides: TGTGCCAGTAGTGTAAGGGACATTGGGGTCACAGATACGCAGTATTTT. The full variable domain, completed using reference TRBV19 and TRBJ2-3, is DGGITQSPKYLFRKEGQNVTLSCEQNLNHDAMYWYRQDPGQGLRLIYYSQIVNDFQKGDIAEGYSVSREKKESFPLTVTSAQKNPTAFYLCASSVRDIGVTDTQYFGPGTRLTVL.

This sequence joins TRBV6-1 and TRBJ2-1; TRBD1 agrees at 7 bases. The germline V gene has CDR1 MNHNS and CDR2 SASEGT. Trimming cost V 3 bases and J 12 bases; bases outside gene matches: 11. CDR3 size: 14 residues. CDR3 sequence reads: CASSDMIQGVRQFF. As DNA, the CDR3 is TGTGCCAGCAGTGATATGATCCAGGGGGTTAGGCAGTTCTTC.

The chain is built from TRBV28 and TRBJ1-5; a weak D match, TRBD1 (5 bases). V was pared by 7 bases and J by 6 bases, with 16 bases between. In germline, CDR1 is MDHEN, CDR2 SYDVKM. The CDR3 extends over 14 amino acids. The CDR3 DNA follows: TGTGCCAGCATCGGGCAGGGAAGGGGTCAGCCCCAGCATTTT. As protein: CASIGQGRGQPQHF.

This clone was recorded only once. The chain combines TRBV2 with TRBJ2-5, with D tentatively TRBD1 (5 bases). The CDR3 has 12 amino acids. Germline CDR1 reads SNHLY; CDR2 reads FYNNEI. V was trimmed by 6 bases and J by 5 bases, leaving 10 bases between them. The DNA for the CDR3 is TGTGCCAGCAGCAGGGTCGGGGAGACCCAGTACTTC. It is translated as CASSRVGETQYF.

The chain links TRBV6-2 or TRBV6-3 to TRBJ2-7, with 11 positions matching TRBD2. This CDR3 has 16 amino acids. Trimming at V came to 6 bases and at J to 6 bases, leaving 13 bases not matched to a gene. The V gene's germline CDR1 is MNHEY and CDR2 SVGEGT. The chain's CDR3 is CASSTGTSGSPGEQYF. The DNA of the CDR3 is TGTGCCAGCAGCACCGGGACTAGCGGATCTCCGGGCGAGCAGTACTTC.